Only a few counts were recorded for the clone carrying this T cell receptor beta chain. The sample belongs to a study of T cell responses to AZD1222 COVID-19 vaccine. Generated by immunoSEQ multiplex PCR, the TCRdb table keeps only in-frame clones and is missing some. Here the sample spans more than 150,000 clones, over 90% being singletons. The material sequenced was peripheral blood, taken 28 days after the second AZD1222 dose. The sequence was collected from an adult who received the AZD1222 COVID-19 vaccine.

The CDR3 nucleotides are TGTGCCAGCAGCTCCCCGATCCATGAGCAGTTCTTC. Its translation: CASSSPIHEQFF. V and J are TRBV7-9 and TRBJ2-1; no definite D call. The germline V gene has CDR1 SEHNR and CDR2 FQNEAQ (reference sequence). This CDR3 contains 12 residues. Trimming took 4 bases from V and 8 from J, leaving 9 bases between them.